The 20 T cell receptor beta chains below come from one sample, sequenced in a study of shared clonotypes between healthy human individuals. Repertoires were generated with immunoSEQ multiplex PCR, while TCRdb's copy carries only in-frame clones and drops some. The sample has about 1.1 million clones, about 80% seen once. The sample comprised memory CD4+ T cells from PBMCs. The subset is: CD45RA-negative fraction. These receptors all stem from a man younger than 30 in good health. Some clones in this sample may be carry-over from other donors' samples.

The chain is built from TRBV6-5 and TRBJ1-1; D is perhaps TRBD1 (6 bases). The V gene's germline CDR1 is MNHEY and CDR2 SVGAGI. This CDR3 contains 11 residues. V dropped 3 bases and J dropped 9 bases, with 8 bases sitting between them. The CDR3 DNA reads TGTGCCAGCAGTTATCAGGGGCAAGCTTTCTTT. This codes for CASSYQGQAFF.

CDR3 residues: CASSLGVGETQYF. The CDR3 DNA follows: TGTGCCAGCAGCTTGGGGGTCGGGGAGACCCAGTACTTC. The chain combines TRBV5-4 with TRBJ2-5; D remains ambiguous. Per germline, CDR1 SGHNT and CDR2 YYREEE (reference sequence). Trimming took 0 bases from V and 5 from J, leaving 8 bases between them. The CDR3 runs 13 residues. Filled out from reference TRBV5-4 and TRBJ2-5, the complete variable domain reads ETGVTQSPTHLIKTRGQQVTLRCSSQSGHNTVSWYQQALGQGPQFIFQYYREEENGRGNFPPRFSGLQFPNYSSELNVNALELDDSALYLCASSLGVGETQYFGPGTRLLVL.

CDR3 DNA: TGTGCCAGCAGCTTGTTTGAGGAGACCCAGTACTTC. Translation gives CASSLFEETQYF. J is TRBJ2-5 and V is TRBV5-4; unclear D gene. The germline V gene has CDR1 SGHNT and CDR2 YYREEE (reference sequence). This CDR3 is 12 amino acids long. The V end was cut by 1 base, the J end by 5 bases, with 6 bases between.

Points on this clone: The same CDR3 can be traced to other DNA sequences in this sample. The CDR3 DNA is TGTGCCAGCTCACCTCGGACAGGGGGCGACGAGCAGTACTTC. Its translation is CASSPRTGGDEQYF. This chain connects TRBV18 to TRBJ2-7, with 11 nucleotides matching TRBD1. Germline V gene data show CDR1 as KGHSH and CDR2 as LQKENI. The CDR3 has 14 residues. V gave up 3 bases and J gave up 5 bases; unmatched junction bases: 3. Using reference TRBV18 and TRBJ2-7 for the parts outside the CDR3, the full variable domain is NAGVMQNPRHLVRRRGQEARLRCSPMKGHSHVYWYRQLPEEGLKFMVYLQKENIIDESGMPKERFSAEFPKEGPSILRIQQVVRGDSAAYFCASSPRTGGDEQYFGPGTRLTVT.

This chain links TRBV2 with TRBJ1-2, with D unresolved. The CDR3 has 13 amino acids. Per the germline V gene, CDR1 is SNHLY and CDR2 is FYNNEI. Deletions cut 6 bases from V and 5 bases from J, with 13 bases between. The CDR3 protein is CASSQRTGYGYTF. As DNA, the CDR3 is TGTGCCAGCAGCCAACGGACGGGATATGGCTACACCTTC.

This chain links TRBV5-1 with TRBJ2-7, with a weak D call TRBD1 (6 bases). V lost 1 base and J 5 bases, leaving 22 bases between the germline ends. CDR3 size: 17 residues. The germline V gene has CDR1 SGHRS and CDR2 YFSETQ. The CDR3 reads CASSLHPSPHNRDEQYF. As DNA, the CDR3 is TGCGCCAGCAGCTTGCACCCCAGCCCCCACAACAGGGACGAGCAGTACTTC.

As concerns this clone: The likely explanation is a read error, given a far larger clone one base away. Additional DNA sequences in this sample encode the identical CDR3. The CDR3 nucleotides are TGTGCCAGCAGACGGCCCGGGGGTGTACAACTGTTTTTT. Protein: CASRRPGGVQLFF. The J gene is TRBJ1-4, the V gene TRBV6-5; tentatively, D is TRBD1 (5 bases). Trimming removed 6 bases from V and 12 bases from J, with 17 bases in between. Germline CDR1 is MNHEY and CDR2 is SVGAGI. There are 13 residues in the CDR3.

The rearrangement uses TRBV9 and TRBJ2-2, with D possibly being TRBD2 (5 bases). V lost 9 bases and J 3 bases, leaving 15 bases between the germline ends. Germline V gives CDR1 SGDLS, CDR2 YYNGEE. The CDR3 has 14 residues. The CDR3 DNA follows: TGTGCCACCCTGGCGACTACGGACACCGGGGAGCTGTTTTTT. Its translation is CATLATTDTGELFF.

This chain's CDR3 is CASSHRVYNEQFF. Written as DNA, the CDR3 is TGTGCCAGCAGCCACAGGGTCTACAATGAGCAGTTCTTC. This chain links TRBV28 with TRBJ2-1; D possibly corresponds to TRBD1 (6 bases). The germline gives CDR1 MDHEN, CDR2 SYDVKM. V shed 6 bases and J shed 3 bases, with 9 bases lying between them. This CDR3 comprises 13 residues.

This clone has only a few counts. The rearrangement uses TRBV14 and TRBJ2-1; D may be TRBD2 (7 bases). CDR1 and CDR2 (germline): SGHDN, FVKESK. The CDR3 runs to 15 residues. The V end was cut by 4 bases, the J end by 9 bases, with 19 bases between. The CDR3 DNA sequence: TGTGCCAGCAGCCCGGACAGCGGGGTCTATGGTGAGCAGTTCTTC. Translating gives CASSPDSGVYGEQFF.

This clone was found a few times. The V gene is TRBV5-1, the J gene TRBJ1-5; possibly TRBD1 for D (5 bases). CDR3 size: 15 residues. V lost 2 bases and J 2 bases, leaving 11 bases between the germline ends. Germline CDR1 is SGHRS and CDR2 is YFSETQ. The CDR3 coding sequence is TGCGCCAGCAGCTTCGGGGGACCAGGCAATCAGCCCCAGCATTTT. Its translation: CASSFGGPGNQPQHF.

V is TRBV9 and J is TRBJ1-1; tentatively, D is TRBD1 (5 bases). This CDR3 region has 14 residues. The V gene's germline CDR1 is SGDLS and CDR2 YYNGEE. The V end was cut by 2 bases, the J end by 5 bases, with 13 bases between. The CDR3 is CASSVDSTWTEAFF. CDR3 nucleotide sequence: TGTGCCAGCAGCGTTGACAGCACTTGGACTGAAGCTTTCTTT.

This clone was observed once. This rearrangement joins TRBV7-3 to TRBJ2-2; 7 nucleotides agree with TRBD2. This CDR3 spans 16 amino acids. CDR1 is SGHTA and CDR2 is FQGTGA in the germline V gene. V lost 5 bases and J lost 1; bases outside the gene matches: 7. Written as DNA, the CDR3 is TGTGCCAGCAGCCAGGGCCTAGCGGTGAACACCGGGGAGCTGTTTTTT. It is translated as CASSQGLAVNTGELFF. Supplemented by reference TRBV7-3 and TRBJ2-2, the full variable domain reads GAGVSQTPSNKVTEKGKYVELRCDPISGHTALYWYRQSLGQGPEFLIYFQGTGAADDSGLPNDRFFAVRPEGSVSTLKIQRTERGDSAVYLCASSQGLAVNTGELFFGEGSRLTVL.

The chain uses TRBV27 and TRBJ2-3; 8 positions agree with TRBD2. Losses at the gene ends were 4 bases for V and 3 bases for J; bases not matched to a gene: 9. Germline assignment: CDR1 MNHEY and CDR2 SMNVEV (reference sequence). CDR3 size: 16 residues. The CDR3: CASSSAPGLGTDTQYF. The CDR3 DNA reads as TGTGCCAGCAGTTCCGCCCCGGGACTAGGTACAGATACGCAGTATTTT.

The V and J genes are TRBV28 and TRBJ2-1, with 12 bases matching TRBD2. Germline V gene data show CDR1 as MDHEN and CDR2 as SYDVKM. The trim removed 4 bases at V and 2 bases at J, leaving 3 bases unmatched. The CDR3 has 16 residues. The CDR3 bases are TGTGCCAGCAGTTCGTGGACTAGCGGGACCTACAATGAGCAGTTCTTC. Translation: CASSSWTSGTYNEQFF.

V usage is TRBV28 and J usage is TRBJ2-7, with 9 nucleotides matching TRBD2. The junction had 11 bases not matched to a gene; V was cut back by 7 bases and J by 10 bases. This CDR3 has 13 residues. In germline, CDR1 is MDHEN, CDR2 SYDVKM. CDR3 sequence reads: CASTLDGLASQYF. In DNA form, the CDR3 reads TGTGCCAGCACCCTGGATGGACTAGCGAGTCAGTACTTC. Complete variable domain (other parts from reference TRBV28 and TRBJ2-7): DVKVTQSSRYLVKRTGEKVFLECVQDMDHENMFWYRQDPGLGLRLIYFSYDVKMKEKGDIPEGYSVSREKKERFSLILESASTNQTSMYLCASTLDGLASQYFGPGTRLTVT.

The chain has TRBV27 and TRBJ2-2; no reliable D call. CDR1 and CDR2 from the germline V gene are MNHEY and SMNVEV (reference sequence). The CDR3 contains 14 residues. The V end was cut by 8 bases, the J end by 0 bases, with 10 bases between. The CDR3 coding sequence is TGTGCCAGCTCTCAGGCGGCGAACACCGGGGAGCTGTTTTTT. This translates into CASSQAANTGELFF.

The table lists this clone with a count of one. The chain is built from TRBV7-3 and TRBJ2-1; no clear D. This CDR3 is 14 amino acids long. Per germline, CDR1 SGHTA and CDR2 FQGTGA. Deletions cut 5 bases from V and 9 bases from J, with 17 bases between. As DNA, the CDR3 is TGTGCCAGCAGCCCTACGCTCCTCAGGACTGAGCAGTTCTTC. This translates into CASSPTLLRTEQFF.

This chain's CDR3 is CASSFRDQGAQYF. The DNA for the CDR3 is TGTGCCAGCAGCTTTCGGGACCAGGGGGCCCAGTACTTC. The chain carries TRBV5-4 and TRBJ2-5, with 7 bases that match TRBD1. The CDR3 is 13 residues long. The germline V gene has CDR1 SGHNT and CDR2 YYREEE (reference sequence). V trimming: 2 bases; J trimming: 9 bases; junction bases outside the gene matches: 7.

This chain uses TRBV18 with TRBJ2-7; D remains ambiguous. V was clipped by 1 base and J by 2 bases, with 6 bases between them. Germline CDR1 is KGHSH and CDR2 is LQKENI. CDR3 length: 13 amino acids. The chain's CDR3 is CASSPRVTYEQYF. CDR3 in DNA: TGTGCCAGCTCACCACGGGTTACCTACGAGCAGTACTTC.